Shown below are 2 T cell receptor beta chains from a single sample sequenced in a study of T cell clusters in autoimmune cytopenias. TRB rearrangements were amplified by touch-down multiplex PCR with mixed TRB-A/B primers. TCRdb reprocessed the multiplex PCR reads, keeping one entry per CDR3 protein, no DNA. The sample data list about 15,000 distinct CDR3 sequences. TRB was amplified from approximately 250 ng of peripheral blood genomic DNA per sample. Specimen: peripheral blood. These receptors came from a human donor with an autoimmune cytopenia or autoimmune hepatitis (not recorded which).

The chain has TRBV20-1 and TRBJ2-1. The CDR3 spans 14 residues. Germline V gene lookup returns CDR1 DFQATT and CDR2 SNEGSKA (reference sequence). The CDR3 here is CSAPSGRAYNEQFF.

The chain links TRBV20-1 to TRBJ2-3; TCRdb names TRBD2, which stays unverified in the absence of DNA. CDR1 is DFQATT, CDR2 SNEGSKA, per germline (reference sequence). This CDR3 spans 14 amino acids. Here the CDR3 reads CSAPRSGVPDTQYF.